The sequence of this TCR beta chain was determined in a study of Tregs in tolerant kidney transplant recipients. The CDR3 loop spans 12 amino acids. Germline V CDR1 and CDR2: SEHNR, FQNEAQ (reference sequence). With 3 bases removed from V and 4 bases from J, the gap between germline ends came to 7 bases. The nonmyeloablative bone marrow transplants came from related graft donors, with transient mixed chimerism. Unstimulated Tregs (CD4+CD25+CD127-) and CD4+CD25- non-Tregs were sorted from PBMCs. Points from the study as a whole: The most relevant donor-specific Treg TCRbeta repertoire apparently came from expansion with activated donor B cells. This study did not directly address biological reproducibility. Few patients were studied, so findings need validation in larger groups.

Details on this clone: Antigen: not known.

Profiling relied on immunoSEQ multiplex PCR, and the TCRdb table lists in-frame clones only, not all of them. The sample has 74,000 or so clones, roughly 90% seen once. This clonotype was obtained from a human patient who received a combined kidney and bone marrow transplant. T cells may partly derive from the graft donor. This sequence joins TRBV7-9 and TRBJ2-7, with a tentative D call TRBD1 (6 bases). The sequencing here drew on CD4+ T cells from blood (PBMCs), taken 24 months after the transplant. CDR3 protein: CASSFTGYEQYF. DNA for the CDR3: TGTGCCAGCAGCTTTACAGGGTACGAGCAGTACTTC.